The 5 T cell receptor beta chains presented below share a single source sample, sequenced in a study of blood T cells in healthy people across ages. Through a sample-barcoded 5' primer and a J-beta primer mix, a second PCR was run for roughly 7 to 12 cycles. TCRdb recomputed calls from the 5' RACE reads with MiXCR, one row per CDR3 protein. The sample holds some 700,000 distinct CDR3 sequences, roughly 44% seen once. Sequencing was carried out using blood. These receptors were taken from a woman in her fifties or sixties in good health.

V gene TRBV11-3 combines with J gene TRBJ1-1; TRBD1 might be the D (6 bases). The germline V gene has CDR1 SGHNT and CDR2 YENEEA. This CDR3 contains 14 residues. With 2 bases removed from V and 6 bases from J, the gap between germline ends came to 13 bases. CDR3 sequence: CASSLYSTGSEAFF. DNA for the CDR3: TGTGCCAGCAGCTTATATTCGACAGGTTCTGAAGCTTTCTTT.

The chain couples TRBV7-3 to TRBJ2-1; D remains unclear. The CDR3 extends over 16 amino acids. CDR1 is SGHTA and CDR2 is FQGTGA in the germline V gene. Trimming took 5 bases from V and 6 from J, leaving 20 bases between them. The CDR3 bases are TGTGCCAGCAGCCCCAGCTTGGGCGCCTCCCGCAATGAGCAGTTCTTC. This codes for CASSPSLGASRNEQFF.

This clonotype was recorded a few times. The chain recombines TRBV24-1 with TRBJ2-2, with D tentatively TRBD2 (5 bases). Looked up from germline, CDR1 is KGHDR and CDR2 is SFDVKD. The V gene lost 4 bases and the J gene lost 0 bases, with 14 bases spanning the gap. The CDR3 extends over 17 amino acids. The CDR3 DNA reads as TGTGCCACCAGTGACCCAGGAGGCACCGCGAACACCGGGGAGCTGTTTTTT. Its translation: CATSDPGGTANTGELFF.

This clonotype was seen a single time. The chain links TRBV20-1 to TRBJ2-4, with 11 nucleotides matching TRBD2. The J call could be wrong; TRBJ2-7 is a better fit for the DNA end. The CDR3 contains 15 residues. Germline CDR1 is DFQATT and CDR2 is SNEGSKA (reference sequence). CDR3 DNA: TGCAGTGCTAGCCCTTCAGCACTAGCGGGAGCCGAGCAGTACTTC. As protein: CSASPSALAGAEQYF.

The V gene is TRBV7-3, the J gene TRBJ2-5; either TRBD1 or TRBD2 may fit D (5 bases each). Near its end, the DNA agrees better with TRBJ2-1, so the J call may be wrong. CDR1 and CDR2 from the germline V gene are SGHTA and FQGTGA. The CDR3 loop spans 17 amino acids. This CDR3 reads CASSFGPRGTHQETQFF. The CDR3 nucleotides are TGTGCCAGCAGCTTTGGACCTCGAGGGACCCACCAAGAGACCCAGTTCTTC.